The 32 T cell receptor beta chains below were found in one sample sequenced in a study of vaccination and CD4 T cells after COVID-19. This sample's treatment: approximately nine-day PBMC culture with coronavirus spike peptide pools or control peptides (ViraFEST assay). Pre-COVID-19 pandemic sampling (2011-2018) yielded the unexposed donor's CD4+ T cells. Cultured CD4+ T-cell DNA underwent Oncomine TCR Beta short-read sequencing. Scientists extracted genomic DNA from CD4+ T cells grown in culture. Via MiXCR, TCRdb re-called the PCR reads, giving one row per CDR3 protein. The sample shows several thousand distinct CDR3 sequences, roughly a third of them seen only once. Their target antigens are unknown. Sequencing was performed on CD4+ T cells from blood, cultured in vitro. The origin of the receptors is a human donor in good health.

Only a few counts were recorded for this clonotype. The chain combines TRBV7-9 with TRBJ2-5; D is unclear. The CDR3 runs to 13 residues. V lost 8 bases to trimming and J lost 4 bases, with 14 bases between them. Looked up from germline, CDR1 is SEHNR and CDR2 is FQNEAQ (reference sequence). The CDR3 loop is CASGPKVGETQYF. DNA for the CDR3: TGTGCCAGCGGACCGAAAGTGGGAGAGACCCAGTACTTC.

This chain joins TRBV29-1 and TRBJ2-3; TRBD2 aligns across 9 bases. V lost 1 base and J lost 8; bases outside the gene matches: 7. The CDR3 length is 14 residues. Germline-derived CDR1 and CDR2 are SQVTM and ANQGSEA. The CDR3 protein is CSVEASGVQSTQYF. CDR3 sequence (DNA): TGCAGCGTTGAAGCTAGCGGGGTTCAGAGTACGCAGTATTTT.

V and J are TRBV11-2 and TRBJ2-7; D gene uncertain. The V end was cut by 1 base, the J end by 3 bases, with 13 bases between. The CDR3 runs to 15 residues. Germline assignment: CDR1 SGHAT and CDR2 FQNNGV. The CDR3 reads CASSLASTFGYEQYF. As DNA, the CDR3 is TGTGCCAGCAGCTTAGCTTCTACTTTCGGCTACGAGCAGTACTTC.

The genes are TRBV5-4 and TRBJ2-2; 9 bases are a match to TRBD1. CDR1 is SGHNT, CDR2 YYREEE, per germline (reference sequence). The CDR3 is 16 residues long. J lost 6 bases, V lost 5 bases, and 11 bases had no gene match. The CDR3 nucleotides read TGTGCCAGCAGTACAAAGGGACAGGGTTGGGCCGGGGAGCTGTTTTTT. Protein product: CASSTKGQGWAGELFF.

The J gene is TRBJ2-3, the V gene TRBV12-2; the table's D gene call, TRBD1, was not cross checked with the DNA. TRBV12-2 is noted as a pseudogene. The CDR3 extends over 15 amino acids. CDR3 nucleotides: TGTGCAAGTCGCCCCCAGGGGATTAGCACAGATACGCAGTATTTT. It encodes CASRPQGISTDTQYF.

This clonotype appeared a few times. The chain has TRBV6-5 and TRBJ2-1, with TRBD1 matching over 8 bases. J lost 6 bases, V lost 4 bases, and 5 bases had no gene match. CDR3 length equals 14 residues. Germline V lookup: CDR1 MNHEY, CDR2 SVGAGI. CDR3 region: CASSWGTGANEQFF. CDR3 coding DNA: TGTGCCAGCAGTTGGGGGACAGGAGCCAATGAGCAGTTCTTC.

The chain combines TRBV19 with TRBJ1-2, with a weak D call TRBD1 (6 bases). The CDR3 is 14 amino acids. Germline V gives CDR1 LNHDA, CDR2 SQIVND (reference sequence). The V gene lost 8 bases and the J gene lost 3 bases, with 16 bases spanning the gap. This CDR3 reads CASRSGGRYYGYTF. The CDR3 DNA reads as TGTGCCAGTCGGTCTGGGGGGCGCTACTATGGCTACACCTTC.

A few counts support this clonotype. The chain recombines TRBV6-4 with TRBJ2-6; TRBD1 matches at 10 bases. Looked up from germline, CDR1 is MRHNA and CDR2 is SNTAGT. With 0 bases clipped from V and 2 bases from J, the junction kept 7 bases outside the gene matches. CDR3 size: 19 residues. The CDR3 protein is CASSDSLTGGIAGANVLTF. CDR3 DNA: TGTGCCAGCAGTGACTCCTTGACAGGGGGCATAGCTGGGGCCAACGTCCTGACTTTC.

V and J are TRBV3-1 and TRBJ2-1; possibly TRBD1 or TRBD2 for D (5 bases each). Trimming pared 0 bases from V and 9 bases from J, leaving 12 bases between. The CDR3 runs to 14 residues. Germline CDR1 LGHDT, CDR2 YNNKEL (reference sequence). CDR3 sequence reads: CASSQEERGAEQFF. As DNA, the CDR3 is TGTGCCAGCAGCCAAGAGGAGAGGGGTGCTGAGCAGTTCTTC.

The chain uses TRBV20-1 and TRBJ2-1; D unclear. Per germline, CDR1 DFQATT and CDR2 SNEGSKA (reference sequence). V lost 6 bases and J lost 8, with 14 bases in between. CDR3 length: 12 residues. CDR3 nucleotide sequence: TGCAGTGCGCCCGGCAGATTACATGAGCAGTTCTTC. Protein: CSAPGRLHEQFF.

CDR3 in amino acids: CSAGDRQRGNQPQHF. The DNA of the CDR3 is TGCAGTGCTGGGGACAGACAAAGGGGCAATCAGCCCCAGCATTTT. The J gene is TRBJ1-5, the V gene TRBV20-1; 7 bases are a match to TRBD1. The CDR3 has 15 amino acids. Germline CDR1 is DFQATT and CDR2 is SNEGSKA (reference sequence). With V trimmed by 5 bases and J by 2 bases, 9 bases remained unmatched.

The chain employs TRBV7-2 and TRBJ2-7, with 10 positions matching TRBD2. This CDR3 region has 16 residues. After removal of 5 bases from V and 3 bases from J, the junction contained 10 bases not matched to a gene. CDR1 and CDR2 from the germline V gene are SGHTA and FQGNSA. The CDR3 coding sequence is TGTGCCAGCAGCACCCCGCGAGCGGGAGGGCACTACGAGCAGTACTTC. Protein product: CASSTPRAGGHYEQYF. Drawing the rest from reference TRBV7-2 and TRBJ2-7, the complete variable domain is GAGVSQSPSNKVTEKGKDVELRCDPISGHTALYWYRQSLGQGLEFLIYFQGNSAPDKSGLPSDRFSAERTGGSVSTLTIQRTQQEDSAVYLCASSTPRAGGHYEQYFGPGTRLTVT.

The V call is TRBV29-1, the J call TRBJ2-7; the match to TRBD2 covers 9 bases. Germline values: CDR1 SQVTM, CDR2 ANQGSEA. V shed 7 bases and J 2 bases; nucleotides not matched to a gene: 6. CDR3 size: 13 residues. CDR3 nucleotides: TGCAGCGCTGAGACTAGCGGAACCTACGAGCAGTACTTC. The encoded protein is CSAETSGTYEQYF.

This CDR3 reads CASSSGRQKAFF. CDR3 nucleotides: TGTGCCAGCAGTTCCGGGCGACAAAAAGCTTTCTTT. The chain is built from TRBV28 and TRBJ1-1; D is ambiguous. V was trimmed by 4 bases and J by 9 bases, leaving 12 bases between them. CDR3 length: 12 amino acids. Germline V gene lookup returns CDR1 MDHEN and CDR2 SYDVKM.

This clonotype was counted a few times. The chain combines TRBV7-9 with TRBJ1-3; the D is unclear. V lost 2 bases, J lost 2 bases, and 10 bases lay in between. The germline V gene has CDR1 SEHNR and CDR2 FQNEAQ (reference sequence). This CDR3 contains 15 residues. The CDR3 bases are TGTGCCAGCAGCTTACTTAGCGGGGCTGGAAACACCATATATTTT. This translates into CASSLLSGAGNTIYF.

V usage is TRBV29-1 and J usage is TRBJ2-5; D call uncertain. Trimming took 4 bases from V and 5 from J, leaving 17 bases between them. The CDR3 extends over 14 amino acids. From germline, CDR1 is SQVTM and CDR2 ANQGSEA. CDR3 nucleotide sequence: TGCAGCGTTGTACTGCGCCTCTTGGAGGAGACCCAGTACTTC. Protein product: CSVVLRLLEETQYF. Full variable domain (outside the CDR3, taken from reference TRBV29-1 and TRBJ2-5): SAVISQKPSRDICQRGTSLTIQCQVDSQVTMMFWYRQQPGQSLTLIATANQGSEATYESGFVIDKFPISRPNLTFSTLTVSNMSPEDSSIYLCSVVLRLLEETQYFGPGTRLLVL.

This clonotype was detected only a few times. The chain has TRBV7-2 and TRBJ2-2; tentative D call: TRBD1 (5 bases). Germline-derived CDR1 and CDR2 are SGHTA and FQGNSA. Trimming removed 11 bases from V and 4 bases from J, with 11 bases in between. This CDR3 is built from 12 residues. CDR3 DNA: TGTGCCGCTGGGGCGGCCACCGGGGAGCTGTTTTTT. Residues: CAAGAATGELFF.

This clonotype qualifies as medium-sized. This chain uses TRBV4-3 with TRBJ2-1; TRBD2 aligns across 9 bases. Germline lookup yields CDR1 LGHNA and CDR2 YSLEER. The CDR3 covers 18 residues. After removal of 0 bases from V and 2 bases from J, the junction contained 8 bases not matched to a gene. The CDR3: CASSQDSFSGRPYNEQFF. CDR3 nucleotide sequence: TGCGCCAGCAGCCAAGATTCCTTTAGCGGGAGACCCTACAATGAGCAGTTCTTC.

V is TRBV3-1 and J is TRBJ2-3, with 10 positions matching TRBD2. The CDR3 consists of 16 residues. V dropped 1 base and J dropped 2; count of bases not matched to a gene: 3. Germline values: CDR1 LGHDT, CDR2 YNNKEL (reference sequence). The CDR3 loop is CASSQASGRATDTQYF. In DNA, the CDR3 is TGTGCCAGCAGCCAAGCAAGCGGGAGGGCCACAGATACGCAGTATTTT.

This rearrangement joins TRBV19 to TRBJ2-1; 11 bases are shared with TRBD2. CDR1 is LNHDA and CDR2 is SQIVND in the germline V gene (reference sequence). CDR3 size: 15 residues. Unmatched junction bases numbered 12, after V lost 8 bases and J lost 9 bases. CDR3 residues: CASRQGLAAESEQFF. The CDR3 nucleotides are TGTGCCAGTCGCCAGGGACTAGCGGCGGAGAGTGAGCAGTTCTTC.

By share of the sample, this clonotype is medium-sized. In DNA form, the CDR3 reads TGTGCCACCAGTGATTCAGGGGGGACCACTGAAGCTTTCTTT. It codes for CATSDSGGTTEAFF. The chain carries TRBV24-1 and TRBJ1-1; 7 bases line up with TRBD1. J lost 4 bases, V lost 2 bases, and 3 bases had no gene match. Germline values: CDR1 KGHDR, CDR2 SFDVKD. The CDR3 consists of 14 residues.

The chain couples TRBV4-3 to TRBJ1-2; D is unresolved. Germline V gene data show CDR1 as LGHNA and CDR2 as YSLEER. This CDR3 region has 13 residues. The ends were cut back, 2 bases at V and 7 bases at J, with 11 bases in the middle. The CDR3, as DNA: TGCGCCAGCAGCCAACGACGGGAGGGTGGCTACACCTTC. Translating gives CASSQRREGGYTF.

This clonotype was detected only a few times. V and J are TRBV6-4 and TRBJ1-6, with 10 bases matching TRBD1. In germline, CDR1 is MRHNA, CDR2 SNTAGT. V lost 3 bases to trimming and J lost 7 bases; unmatched junction nucleotides: 0. CDR3 length: 14 residues. The CDR3 reads CASSEGQGNSPLHF. The CDR3 bases are TGTGCCAGCAGTGAGGGACAGGGGAATTCACCCCTCCACTTT.

The chain is built from TRBV6-2 or TRBV6-3 and TRBJ2-1; 10 bases are shared with TRBD2. Trimming removed 6 bases from V and 7 bases from J; junction bases left unmatched: 15. Germline V gene lookup returns CDR1 MNHEY and CDR2 SVGEGT. The CDR3 totals 17 residues. Written as DNA, the CDR3 is TGTGCCAGCAGCTTTCCCCGAAGCGGGAGGGCCGGAAATGAGCAGTTCTTC. This encodes CASSFPRSGRAGNEQFF.

The V gene is TRBV28, the J gene TRBJ2-3, with 8 bases that match TRBD1. J lost 6 bases, V lost 1 base, and 6 bases had no gene match. Germline CDR1 and CDR2: MDHEN and SYDVKM. CDR3 length equals 15 residues. The DNA of the CDR3 is TGTGCCAGCAGTTTATTGGGGGACAGGAGTGATACGCAGTATTTT. It yields the protein CASSLLGDRSDTQYF. Full variable domain (rest looked up from reference TRBV28 and TRBJ2-3): DVKVTQSSRYLVKRTGEKVFLECVQDMDHENMFWYRQDPGLGLRLIYFSYDVKMKEKGDIPEGYSVSREKKERFSLILESASTNQTSMYLCASSLLGDRSDTQYFGPGTRLTVL.

The CDR3 spells CASSLASSFASGIANEQFF. The CDR3 coding sequence is TGTGCCAGCAGCTTAGCGAGTTCCTTTGCTAGCGGTATAGCCAATGAGCAGTTCTTC. The chain uses TRBV7-6 and TRBJ2-1; 7 nucleotides align to TRBD2. Trimming removed 0 bases from V and 6 bases from J; junction bases left unmatched: 17. The CDR3 is made up of 19 amino acids. Germline lookup yields CDR1 SGHVS and CDR2 FNYEAQ. The full variable domain, rest sourced from reference TRBV7-6 and TRBJ2-1, is GAGVSQSPRYKVTKRGQDVALRCDPISGHVSLYWYRQALGQGPEFLTYFNYEAQQDKSGLPNDRFSAERPEGSISTLTIQRTEQRDSAMYRCASSLASSFASGIANEQFFGPGTRLTVL.

In this sample, this clonotype turned up a few times. The chain has TRBV7-3 and TRBJ2-1; D not certain. The CDR3 totals 13 residues. CDR1 is SGHTA, CDR2 FQGTGA, per germline. V lost 0 bases and J lost 5, with 5 bases in between. CDR3: CASSLTQNNEQFF. The CDR3 nucleotides read TGTGCCAGCAGCTTAACCCAGAACAATGAGCAGTTCTTC.

This clonotype was seen more than once but under ten times. The chain is built from TRBV19 and TRBJ2-7, with 16 bases matching TRBD2. The CDR3 sequence is 17 residues long. V dropped 6 bases and J dropped 5; count of bases not matched to a gene: 10. Germline V gene lookup returns CDR1 LNHDA and CDR2 SQIVND (reference sequence). The CDR3 sequence is CASSPGTSGRAMNEQYF. DNA for the CDR3: TGTGCCAGTAGCCCGGGGACTAGCGGGAGGGCCATGAACGAGCAGTACTTC.

This clonotype was seen only a few times. The V gene is TRBV30, the J gene TRBJ1-2; D possibly corresponds to TRBD1 (6 bases). The germline V gene has CDR1 GTSNPN and CDR2 SVGIG (reference sequence). The V gene lost 0 bases and the J gene lost 4 bases, with 9 bases spanning the gap. The CDR3 runs to 13 residues. Here the CDR3 DNA reads TGTGCCTGGAGTGTAGGACAGACCTATGGCTACACCTTC. Its protein is CAWSVGQTYGYTF.

DNA for the CDR3: TGTGCCAGCAGCCCGGGGGGGGCTCGAGGCACAGATACGCAGTATTTT. Its protein is CASSPGGARGTDTQYF. The V and J genes are TRBV5-4 and TRBJ2-3, with TRBD2 matching over 8 bases. Germline CDR1 reads SGHNT; CDR2 reads YYREEE (reference sequence). This CDR3 comprises 16 residues. The V gene end was trimmed by 4 bases and the J gene end by 1 base; junction bases not matched to a gene: 8.

The sample holds one count of this clonotype. The J gene is TRBJ2-1, the V gene TRBV6-1; D might be TRBD1 or TRBD2, each matching 5 bases. The CDR3 extends over 14 amino acids. Trimming removed 6 bases from V and 5 bases from J, with 14 bases in between. CDR1 and CDR2 from the germline V gene are MNHNS and SASEGT. CDR3 sequence (DNA): TGTGCCAGCAGAAGGGACCTCACCAACAATGAGCAGTTCTTC. Translation: CASRRDLTNNEQFF.

This clonotype was observed a handful of times. The J gene is TRBJ2-1, the V gene TRBV24-1; no clear D gene. Trimming took off 5 bases at V and 8 bases at J, with 6 bases between the two ends. The CDR3 sequence is 11 residues long. In germline, CDR1 is KGHDR, CDR2 SFDVKD. The CDR3 reads CATSVNYEQFF. CDR3 nucleotides: TGTGCCACCAGTGTAAACTATGAGCAGTTCTTC.